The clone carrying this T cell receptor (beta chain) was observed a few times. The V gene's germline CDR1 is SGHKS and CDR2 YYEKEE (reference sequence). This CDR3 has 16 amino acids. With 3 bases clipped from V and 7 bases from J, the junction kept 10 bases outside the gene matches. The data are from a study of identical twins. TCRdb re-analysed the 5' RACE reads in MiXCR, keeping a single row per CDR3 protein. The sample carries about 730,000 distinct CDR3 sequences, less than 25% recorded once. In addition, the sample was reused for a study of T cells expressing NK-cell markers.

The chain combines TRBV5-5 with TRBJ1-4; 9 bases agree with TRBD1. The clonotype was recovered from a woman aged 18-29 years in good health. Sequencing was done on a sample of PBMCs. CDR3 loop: CASSWVLGQGTEKLFF. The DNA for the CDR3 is TGTGCCAGCAGCTGGGTACTGGGACAGGGTACTGAAAAACTGTTTTTT.